These 23 T cell receptor beta chains were all obtained from the same sample, sequenced in a study of T cell responses to AZD1222 COVID-19 vaccine. The table came from immunoSEQ multiplex PCR; TCRdb's copy has only in-frame clones and leaves some out. The repertoire holds around 160,000 clones, with 85% to 95% as singletons. Here the sequenced sample was peripheral blood, taken on day 0 of AZD1222 vaccination. These receptors all come from an adult in good health.

The chain is built from TRBV10-1 and TRBJ2-7; D is uncertain. Germline loops: CDR1 WNHNN, CDR2 SYGVQD (reference sequence). V shed 2 bases and J shed 10 bases, with 15 bases lying between them. The CDR3 spans 13 residues. In DNA, the CDR3 is TGCGCCAGCAGTGAGAGGCCAGCCTTCTTCCAGTACTTC. Encoded protein: CASSERPAFFQYF.

About this clone: This sample includes further DNA sequences coding for the same CDR3. The chain joins TRBV27 to TRBJ1-5; D call uncertain. The CDR3 is 14 residues long. CDR1 is MNHEY, CDR2 SMNVEV, per germline (reference sequence). Trimming took 3 bases from V and 1 from J, leaving 7 bases between them. This chain's CDR3 is CASSLGGSNQPQHF. In DNA form, the CDR3 reads TGTGCCAGCAGTTTGGGAGGAAGCAATCAGCCCCAGCATTTT.

The chain joins TRBV6-5 to TRBJ2-5; no reliable D call. The V end lost 6 bases, the J end lost 1 base, and 9 bases lay between the germline ends. The CDR3 covers 13 residues. Germline V gene sequence: CDR1 MNHEY, CDR2 SVGAGI. The CDR3 region is CASSSPGQETQYF. The DNA of the CDR3 is TGTGCCAGCAGCTCCCCTGGCCAAGAGACCCAGTACTTC.

V is TRBV19 and J is TRBJ1-3; D not resolved. Trimming left V 4 bases short and J 0 bases short, with 10 bases between. This CDR3 region has 15 residues. Germline-derived CDR1 and CDR2 are LNHDA and SQIVND (reference sequence). The CDR3 spells CASSRPRRSGNTIYF. The CDR3 DNA reads TGTGCCAGTAGTAGGCCCAGACGCTCTGGAAACACCATATATTTT.

The sample holds a few counts of this clone. J is TRBJ1-1 and V is TRBV19, with no clear D. This CDR3 spans 13 amino acids. Germline CDR1 is LNHDA and CDR2 is SQIVND (reference sequence). V was clipped by 6 bases and J by 3 bases, with 11 bases between them. CDR3 sequence reads: CASSPLVDTEAFF. CDR3 sequence (DNA): TGTGCCAGTAGCCCTCTTGTGGACACTGAAGCTTTCTTT. Filled out from reference TRBV19 and TRBJ1-1, the complete variable domain reads DGGITQSPKYLFRKEGQNVTLSCEQNLNHDAMYWYRQDPGQGLRLIYYSQIVNDFQKGDIAEGYSVSREKKESFPLTVTSAQKNPTAFYLCASSPLVDTEAFFGQGTRLTVV.

This sequence joins TRBV6-6 and TRBJ2-6; D may be TRBD1 (8 bases). The CDR3 length is 17 residues. The germline V gene has CDR1 MNHNY and CDR2 SVGAGI (reference sequence). Trimming left V 5 bases short and J 1 base short, with 15 bases between. CDR3 DNA: TGTGCCAGCAGTCGGACAGGGAGGGCATCTGGGGCCAACGTCCTGACTTTC. Translating it yields CASSRTGRASGANVLTF.

This chain connects TRBV7-9 to TRBJ2-7; D perhaps matches TRBD1 (6 bases). From germline, CDR1 is SEHNR and CDR2 FQNEAQ (reference sequence). This CDR3 is 14 amino acids long. V shed 3 bases and J shed 2 bases, with 11 bases lying between them. The CDR3 nucleotides are TGTGCCAGCAGCTTTAAGGACAGAACCTACGAGCAGTACTTC. This gives the protein CASSFKDRTYEQYF.

V usage is TRBV7-2 and J usage is TRBJ2-1; no firm D call. This CDR3 has 15 amino acids. Trimming removed 1 base from V and 6 bases from J, with 13 bases in between. Germline assignment: CDR1 SGHTA and CDR2 FQGNSA. CDR3 bases: TGTGCCAGCAGCTTAGGTAGCTTAGCCCTCAATGAGCAGTTCTTC. Its protein product is CASSLGSLALNEQFF.

CDR3 nucleotides: TGTGCCAGCAGCCCGAGATCAGGGACCGAGCAGTACTTC. Translating it yields CASSPRSGTEQYF. The gene calls are TRBV7-8 and TRBJ2-7, with D perhaps being TRBD1 or TRBD2 (5 bases each). Germline V CDR1 and CDR2: SGHVS, FQNEAQ. Trimming removed 5 bases from V and 6 bases from J, with 14 bases in between. The CDR3 contains 13 residues.

This sequence joins TRBV7-2 and TRBJ2-1, with D uncertain. V was cut by 5 bases and J by 0 bases, with 8 bases left in between. In germline, CDR1 is SGHTA, CDR2 FQGNSA. CDR3 length: 14 amino acids. As DNA, the CDR3 is TGTGCCAGCAGCCCCGCAAGCTCCTACAATGAGCAGTTCTTC. This sequence encodes CASSPASSYNEQFF. The whole variable domain, filled in from reference TRBV7-2 and TRBJ2-1, reads GAGVSQSPSNKVTEKGKDVELRCDPISGHTALYWYRQSLGQGLEFLIYFQGNSAPDKSGLPSDRFSAERTGGSVSTLTIQRTQQEDSAVYLCASSPASSYNEQFFGPGTRLTVL.

The rearrangement joins TRBV30 to TRBJ2-5; 8 nucleotides match TRBD1. The CDR3 is 14 residues long. CDR1 and CDR2 from the germline V gene are GTSNPN and SVGIG (reference sequence). V was pared by 3 bases and J by 5 bases, with 8 bases of the junction left unmatched. The CDR3 here is CAWSRGQGQETQYF. The CDR3 DNA reads TGTGCCTGGAGCAGGGGGCAAGGTCAGGAGACCCAGTACTTC.

J is TRBJ1-1 and V is TRBV19, with a possible D match to TRBD1 (6 bases). Germline loops: CDR1 LNHDA, CDR2 SQIVND (reference sequence). CDR3 length: 14 residues. Trimming pared 3 bases from V and 0 bases from J, leaving 8 bases between. The CDR3 sequence: CASSITGLNTEAFF. DNA for the CDR3: TGTGCCAGTAGTATCACAGGGCTGAACACTGAAGCTTTCTTT.

This clone has just one count. Other DNA sequences within the sample encode an identical CDR3. The chain employs TRBV5-1 and TRBJ2-5; D might be TRBD1 (5 bases). In germline, CDR1 is SGHRS, CDR2 YFSETQ. With 4 bases removed from V and 3 bases from J, the gap between germline ends came to 10 bases. This CDR3 is 13 amino acids long. The CDR3 is CASSLGAEETQYF. CDR3 nucleotides: TGCGCCAGCAGCCTTGGGGCAGAAGAGACCCAGTACTTC.

The V gene is TRBV29-1, the J gene TRBJ1-4; 8 nucleotides agree with TRBD1. V was pared by 6 bases and J by 6 bases, with 9 bases of the junction left unmatched. The CDR3 is 14 residues long. CDR1 is SQVTM, CDR2 ANQGSEA, per germline. CDR3 DNA: TGCAGCGTAGACGTCAGGGGGCCAGATGAAAAACTGTTTTTT. It yields the protein CSVDVRGPDEKLFF.

CDR3: CASSPQGPLSEQYF. The CDR3 DNA reads TGTGCCAGCTCACCACAGGGGCCCCTTAGCGAGCAGTACTTC. This sequence joins TRBV18 and TRBJ2-7; perhaps TRBD1 as D (5 bases). The germline V and J ends were trimmed by 1 base and 6 bases, with 13 bases remaining between them. CDR1 is KGHSH, CDR2 LQKENI, per germline. The CDR3 is 14 residues long.

J is TRBJ1-2 and V is TRBV30, with TRBD1 matching over 12 bases. This CDR3 is built from 14 residues. J gave up 4 bases and V 4 bases, and 4 bases lay outside the gene matches. Germline-derived CDR1 and CDR2 are GTSNPN and SVGIG (reference sequence). The CDR3, as DNA: TGTGCCTGGACGGGACAGGGGGCTTTCTATGGCTACACCTTC. Protein product: CAWTGQGAFYGYTF.

V is TRBV5-1 and J is TRBJ2-7; D possibly corresponds to TRBD1 (6 bases). CDR1 and CDR2 from the germline V gene are SGHRS and YFSETQ. Trimming pared 4 bases from V and 8 bases from J, leaving 13 bases between. The CDR3 is 12 amino acids. CDR3 residues: CASSLEQGKQYF. CDR3 nucleotide sequence: TGCGCCAGCAGCCTGGAACAGGGAAAGCAGTACTTC.

This chain uses TRBV5-6 with TRBJ1-1; possible D gene TRBD1, 6 bases. Per the germline V gene, CDR1 is SGHDT and CDR2 is YYEEEE. With 4 bases removed from V and 0 bases from J, the gap between germline ends came to 13 bases. This CDR3 has 15 residues. The CDR3 DNA reads TGTGCCAGCAGCCCATTGGGGGGCCTGAACACTGAAGCTTTCTTT. It yields the protein CASSPLGGLNTEAFF.

This clone was counted a single time. The chain links TRBV18 to TRBJ2-5; a weak D match, TRBD2 (6 bases). The germline V and J ends were trimmed by 4 bases and 7 bases, with 22 bases remaining between them. Germline V CDR1 and CDR2: KGHSH, LQKENI. The CDR3 loop spans 16 amino acids. The CDR3 loop is CASSLNPGPQEGTQYF. The CDR3 DNA is TGTGCCAGCTCACTTAATCCCGGGCCGCAGGAGGGGACCCAGTACTTC.

V and J are TRBV4-1 and TRBJ2-7; 9 bases align to TRBD2. The germline gives CDR1 MGHRA, CDR2 YSYEKL. Losses at the gene ends were 1 base for V and 2 bases for J; bases not matched to a gene: 12. There are 18 residues in the CDR3. In DNA, the CDR3 is TGCGCCAGCAGCCAAGGTCTAGCGGGAATCCCGGGGGCCTACGAGCAGTACTTC. Translating it yields CASSQGLAGIPGAYEQYF.

The chain has TRBV7-9 and TRBJ1-4; weak D call: TRBD1 (6 bases). This CDR3 is 18 amino acids long. The germline V gene has CDR1 SEHNR and CDR2 FQNEAQ (reference sequence). V was pared by 4 bases and J by 4 bases, with 22 bases between. The CDR3 DNA reads TGTGCCAGCAGCTCCCGCCTACAGGGTCCATATGGTAATGAAAAACTGTTTTTT. Amino acid sequence: CASSSRLQGPYGNEKLFF.

V and J are TRBV2 and TRBJ1-1; D perhaps matches TRBD1 (6 bases). Per the germline V gene, CDR1 is SNHLY and CDR2 is FYNNEI. Trimming left V 6 bases short and J 5 bases short, with 13 bases between. The CDR3 is 13 residues long. The CDR3, as DNA: TGTGCCAGCAGCCGGGGGACACGGACTGAAGCTTTCTTT. The encoded protein is CASSRGTRTEAFF. Full variable domain (missing parts from reference TRBV2 and TRBJ1-1): EPEVTQTPSHQVTQMGQEVILRCVPISNHLYFYWYRQILGQKVEFLVSFYNNEISEKSEIFDDQFSVERPDGSNFTLKIRSTKLEDSAMYFCASSRGTRTEAFFGQGTRLTVV.

The rearrangement joins TRBV30 to TRBJ1-1; 9 bases match TRBD1. Germline V CDR1 and CDR2: GTSNPN, SVGIG (reference sequence). V trimming: 6 bases; J trimming: 4 bases; junction bases outside the gene matches: 9. The length of the CDR3 is 14 residues. CDR3 sequence (DNA): TGTGCCTGTACAACCGGGACAGGGATCACTGAAGCTTTCTTT. It is translated as CACTTGTGITEAFF.